Listed below are T cell receptor beta chains from one sample, sequenced in a study of regulatory T cells in long-lasting Graves disease. TCRdb reprocessed the multiplex PCR reads with MiXCR, giving one entry per CDR3 protein. The sample yields over 500,000 distinct CDR3 sequences, 15% to 20% seen once. These data were likewise used in another study, on T cells in Graves' hyperthyroidism and ophthalmopathy.

The sequenced sample was peripheral blood mononuclear cells (PBMCs), obtained at new diagnosis, from a patient treated with antithyroid drugs. The receptors here all came from a man aged 18 to 29 with Graves disease. Each CDR3 is given with its conserved first and last residue. A D gene is named only where the DNA matches it firmly. The size entry is marked missing in some rows and otherwise reads once, few, many or a size class.

>NA|TRBJ2-7|TRBV15|TRBD1
TGTGCCACCAGCAGGGGGACAGGGGGCGAGCAGTACTTC
CATSRGTGGEQYF
>many|TRBJ2-2|TRBV12-3/TRBV12-4|NA
TGTGCCAGCAGCGTACCGACAGGCGCCGGGGAGCTGTTTTTT
CASSVPTGAGELFF
>NA|TRBJ2-4|TRBV20-1|NA
TGCAGTGCTAGAGCGTTGGACAAAAACATTCAGTACTTC
CSARALDKNIQYF
>many|TRBJ2-1|TRBV30|NA
TGTGCCTGGAATTTGCGAAACTACAATGAGCAGTTCTTC
CAWNLRNYNEQFF
>many|TRBJ1-4|TRBV28|NA
TGTGCCAGCAGCTTAGACACATCAACTAATGAAAAACTGTTTTTT
CASSLDTSTNEKLFF
>NA|TRBJ2-3|TRBV10-1|TRBD2
TGCGCCAGCAGTGAGCAGGCTAGCGGGAGGGATACGCAGTATTTT
CASSEQASGRDTQYF
>many|TRBJ2-7|TRBV30|NA
TGTGCCTGGGATGCCCAGGGGCGGGGGAACTCCTACGAGCAGTACTTC
CAWDAQGRGNSYEQYF
>few|TRBJ1-2|TRBV15|NA
TGTGCCACCAGCAGAGATGTGACGCGGGGCTACACCTTC
CATSRDVTRGYTF
>many|TRBJ2-3|TRBV28|TRBD2
TGTGCCAGCAGTTTACAGTATACGGGACTAGCGGAGAGCACAGATACGCAGTATTTT
CASSLQYTGLAESTDTQYF
>NA|TRBJ2-4|TRBV5-1|NA
TGTGCCAGCAGCCAGGTGTCCGAACGAAGGGGGGCCAAAAACATTCAGTACTTC
CASSQVSERRGAKNIQYF
>few|TRBJ2-3|TRBV4-2|TRBD2
TGTGCCAGCAGCCAAGGCCCAGCGGGAGACAAAGATACGCAGTATTTT
CASSQGPAGDKDTQYF
>many|TRBJ2-7|TRBV5-1|NA
TGCGCCAGCAGCTTGGTTGGGGACGAGCAGTACTTC
CASSLVGDEQYF
>NA|TRBJ1-1|TRBV9|NA
TGTGCCAGCAGCGAGGACCGGACCACTGAAGCTTTCTTT
CASSEDRTTEAFF
>few|TRBJ2-1|TRBV19|NA
TGTGCCAGTAGTCCATCCTTGGGGTATGAGCAGTTCTTC
CASSPSLGYEQFF
>NA|TRBJ2-7|TRBV2|TRBD2
TGTGCCAGCAGTGACTCGCCTTGGGGTTTAATGACGACTAGCCAAGGCGAGCAGTACTTC
CASSDSPWGLMTTSQGEQYF
>many|TRBJ2-3|TRBV7-3|TRBD2
TGTGCCAGCAGCGCCACGGGACTAGTCACAGATACGCAGTATTTT
CASSATGLVTDTQYF
>NA|TRBJ2-2|TRBV20-1|NA
TGCAGTGCTAGTAGGCGGGGACCGAACACCGGGGAGCTGTTTTTT
CSASRRGPNTGELFF
>NA|TRBJ2-6|TRBV5-1|NA
TGCGCCAGCAGCTTAGAGGGGGGACACTCTGGGGCCAACGTCCTGACTTTC
CASSLEGGHSGANVLTF
>many|TRBJ2-7|TRBV20-1|TRBD2
TGCAGTGCCTCACGGGAGGACCTTCGCGAGCAGTACTTC
CSASREDLREQYF
>few|TRBJ2-1|TRBV7-9|TRBD2
TGTGCCAGCAGCTATGAACTAGCGGGAGTAAGGAATGAGCAGTTCTTC
CASSYELAGVRNEQFF
>NA|TRBJ2-4|TRBV30|TRBD1
TGTGCCTGGAGACAGGGGGCCAAAAACATTCAGTACTTC
CAWRQGAKNIQYF
>many|TRBJ2-7|TRBV12-3/TRBV12-4|TRBD2
TGTGCCAGCAGTTTGGGACTAGCGGGAGCCCCAAGCTCCTACGAGCAGTACTTC
CASSLGLAGAPSSYEQYF
>NA|TRBJ1-4|TRBV11-2|TRBD1
TGTGCCAGCAGCTTATCGGGACAGAGTAATGAAAAACTGTTTTTT
CASSLSGQSNEKLFF
>NA|TRBJ1-5|TRBV15|NA
TGTGCCACCAGCAGACCTATAACAGGGCCTGGCAATCAGCCCCAGCATTTT
CATSRPITGPGNQPQHF
>NA|TRBJ2-7|TRBV9|NA
TGTGCCAGCAGCGTAGCTAACCGGGGCTACGAGCAGTACTTC
CASSVANRGYEQYF
>many|TRBJ2-2|TRBV9|TRBD1
TGTGCCAGCAGCGTAGCAGGGGGTAGTCACGTCGGGGAGCTGTTTTTT
CASSVAGGSHVGELFF
>many|TRBJ2-5|TRBV11-1|NA
TGTGCCAGCAGCCGTCCGGAGGGCAAAGAGACCCAGTACTTC
CASSRPEGKETQYF
>NA|TRBJ1-1|TRBV6-2/TRBV6-3|NA
TGTGCCAGCACCTCTGGTTTCTCTGAAGCTTTCTTT
CASTSGFSEAFF
>few|TRBJ1-5|TRBV18|NA
TGTGCCAGCTCACTGGGAACACAGCCCCAGCATTTT
CASSLGTQPQHF
>few|TRBJ2-1|TRBV12-3/TRBV12-4|TRBD2
TGTGCCAGCAGCGAACGACTAGCGGAGGGGTTGTACAATGAGCAGTTCTTC
CASSERLAEGLYNEQFF
>once|TRBJ2-4|TRBV3-1|TRBD2
TGTGCCAGCAGCCAAGATCGTCCTAGCGGGGTAGCCAAAAACATTCAGTACTTC
CASSQDRPSGVAKNIQYF
>few|TRBJ2-3|TRBV6-2/TRBV6-3|NA
TGTGCCAGCACCGAGGAGGGGGGAGATACGCAGTATTTT
CASTEEGGDTQYF
>NA|TRBJ2-5|TRBV25-1|TRBD1
TGTGCCAGCAGTGAATTGGCCAGGGGGCGCGAGGAGACCCAATACTTC
CASSELARGREETQYF
>many|TRBJ2-6|TRBV12-3/TRBV12-4|TRBD2
TGTGCCAGCAGTTTTGGGCTAGCGGGCTTCTCTGGGGCCAACGTCCTGACTTTC
CASSFGLAGFSGANVLTF
>many|TRBJ2-7|TRBV12-3/TRBV12-4|NA
TGTGCCAGCAGTTCTTTAGGGCTCTTCGACGAGCAGTACTTC
CASSSLGLFDEQYF
>many|TRBJ1-1|TRBV30|NA
TGTGCCTGGAGTTCTGAGGTCCGACCCGAGGGTGAAGCTTTCTTT
CAWSSEVRPEGEAFF
>many|TRBJ1-1|TRBV12-3/TRBV12-4|TRBD1
TGTGCCAGTAGGGAACAGGGGGGTGGCACTGAAGCTTTCTTT
CASREQGGGTEAFF
>NA|TRBJ1-2|TRBV5-1|TRBD1
TGCGCCAGCAGCCCTAACGAAGGGGGCATCGCCTATGGCTACACCTTC
CASSPNEGGIAYGYTF
>many|TRBJ1-1|TRBV27|NA
TGTGCCAGCAGTTTGACAGTAATGAACACTGAAGCTTTCTTT
CASSLTVMNTEAFF
>many|TRBJ1-1|TRBV6-1|NA
TGTGCCAGCAGGTATACAGAGAACACTGAAGCTTTCTTT
CASRYTENTEAFF
>many|TRBJ2-1|TRBV7-2|TRBD2
TGTGCCAGCAGTCGACGGAGGGGTCCAGCGGGGTGGGATGAGCAGTTCTTC
CASSRRRGPAGWDEQFF
>many|TRBJ2-2|TRBV25-1|NA
TGTGCCAGCAGTGAATTGGGGGACACCGGGGAGCTGTTTTTT
CASSELGDTGELFF
>NA|TRBJ2-1|TRBV5-1|TRBD2
TGCGCCAGCAGCTTGAGACTAGCGGCTTACAATGAGCAGTTCTTC
CASSLRLAAYNEQFF
>many|TRBJ2-3|TRBV9|NA
TGTGCCAGCAGCGTAGAAGCCTTAAGCACAGATACGCAGTATTTT
CASSVEALSTDTQYF
>NA|TRBJ1-3|TRBV27|TRBD1
TGTGCCAGCAGTTTGGGACAGTTTTCCCCCTTATATTTT
CASSLGQFSPLYF